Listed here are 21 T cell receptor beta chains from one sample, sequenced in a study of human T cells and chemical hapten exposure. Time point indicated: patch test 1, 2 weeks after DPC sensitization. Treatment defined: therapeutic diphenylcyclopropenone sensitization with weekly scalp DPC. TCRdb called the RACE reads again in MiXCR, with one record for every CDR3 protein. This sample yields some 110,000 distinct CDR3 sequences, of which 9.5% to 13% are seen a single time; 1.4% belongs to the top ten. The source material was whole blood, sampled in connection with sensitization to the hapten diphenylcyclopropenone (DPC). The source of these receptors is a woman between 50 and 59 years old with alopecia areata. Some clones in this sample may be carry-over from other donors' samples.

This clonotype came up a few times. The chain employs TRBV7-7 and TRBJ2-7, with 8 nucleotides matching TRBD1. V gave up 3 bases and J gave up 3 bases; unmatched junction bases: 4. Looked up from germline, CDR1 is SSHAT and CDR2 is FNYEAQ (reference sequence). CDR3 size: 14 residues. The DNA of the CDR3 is TGTGCCAGCAGCTTTGGACAGGGCGGCTACGAGCAGTACTTC. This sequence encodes CASSFGQGGYEQYF.

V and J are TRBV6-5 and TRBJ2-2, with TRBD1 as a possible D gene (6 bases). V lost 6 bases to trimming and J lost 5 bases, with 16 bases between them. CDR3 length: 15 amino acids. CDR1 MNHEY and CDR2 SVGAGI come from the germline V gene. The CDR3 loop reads CASSDRDMRTGELFF. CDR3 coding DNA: TGTGCCAGCAGCGACCGGGACATGAGGACCGGGGAGCTGTTTTTT.

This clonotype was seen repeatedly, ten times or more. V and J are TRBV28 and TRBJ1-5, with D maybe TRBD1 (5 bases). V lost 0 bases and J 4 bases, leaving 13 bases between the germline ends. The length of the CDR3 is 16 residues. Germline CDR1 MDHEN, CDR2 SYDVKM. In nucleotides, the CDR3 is TGTGCCAGCAGTTTATGGGCGGGACGCCTTAATCAGCCCCAGCATTTT. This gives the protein CASSLWAGRLNQPQHF.

For the CDR3, the DNA is TGTGCCAGCAGTTTCAGAACTAGCGGTGTCACAGATACGCAGTATTTT. This gives the protein CASSFRTSGVTDTQYF. The chain has TRBV12-3 or TRBV12-4 and TRBJ2-3, with TRBD2 identical over 8 bases. This CDR3 is built from 16 residues. Losses at the gene ends were 3 bases for V and 2 bases for J; bases not matched to a gene: 7.

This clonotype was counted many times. The CDR3 bases are TGTGCCAGCAGTTGGGACCAATACAATGAGCAGTTCTTC. Translation: CASSWDQYNEQFF. The V call is TRBV12-3 or TRBV12-4, the J call TRBJ2-1; D tentatively fits TRBD1 or TRBD2 (5 bases each). CDR3 length: 13 amino acids. V was cut by 4 bases and J by 4 bases, with 8 bases left in between.

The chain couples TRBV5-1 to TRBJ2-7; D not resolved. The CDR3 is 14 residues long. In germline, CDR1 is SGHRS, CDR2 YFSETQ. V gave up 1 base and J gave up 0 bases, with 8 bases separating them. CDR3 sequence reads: CASSLTTTSYEQYF. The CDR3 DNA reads TGCGCCAGCAGCTTGACGACGACCTCCTACGAGCAGTACTTC. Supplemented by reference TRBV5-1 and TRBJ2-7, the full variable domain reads KAGVTQTPRYLIKTRGQQVTLSCSPISGHRSVSWYQQTPGQGLQFLFEYFSETQRNKGNFPGRFSGRQFSNSRSEMNVSTLELGDSALYLCASSLTTTSYEQYFGPGTRLTVT.

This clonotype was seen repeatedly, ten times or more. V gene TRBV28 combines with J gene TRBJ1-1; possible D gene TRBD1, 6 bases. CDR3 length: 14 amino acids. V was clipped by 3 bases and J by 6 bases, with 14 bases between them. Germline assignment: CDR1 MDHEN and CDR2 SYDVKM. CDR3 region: CASSFYRAGAEAFF. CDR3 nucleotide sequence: TGTGCCAGCAGTTTTTACAGGGCCGGGGCTGAAGCTTTCTTT.

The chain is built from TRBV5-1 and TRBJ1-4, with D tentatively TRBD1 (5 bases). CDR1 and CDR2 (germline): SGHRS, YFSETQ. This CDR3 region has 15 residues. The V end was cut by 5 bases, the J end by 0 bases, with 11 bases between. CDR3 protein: CASSSTGATNEKLFF. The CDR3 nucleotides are TGCGCCAGCAGTTCCACAGGTGCAACTAATGAAAAACTGTTTTTT. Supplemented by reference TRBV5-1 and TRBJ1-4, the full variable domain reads KAGVTQTPRYLIKTRGQQVTLSCSPISGHRSVSWYQQTPGQGLQFLFEYFSETQRNKGNFPGRFSGRQFSNSRSEMNVSTLELGDSALYLCASSSTGATNEKLFFGSGTQLSVL.

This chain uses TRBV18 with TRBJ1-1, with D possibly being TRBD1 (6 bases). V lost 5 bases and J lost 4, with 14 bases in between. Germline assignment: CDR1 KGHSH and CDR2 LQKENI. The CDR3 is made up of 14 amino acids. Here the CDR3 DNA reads TGTGCCAGCTCAGAACTCGAAGGGGGCACTGAAGCTTTCTTT. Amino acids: CASSELEGGTEAFF.

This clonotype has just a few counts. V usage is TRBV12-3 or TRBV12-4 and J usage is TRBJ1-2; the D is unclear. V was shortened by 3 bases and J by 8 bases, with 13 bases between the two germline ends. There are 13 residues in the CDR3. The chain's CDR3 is CASSFNRNLGYTF. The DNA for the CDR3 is TGTGCCAGCAGTTTTAATCGGAATCTAGGCTACACCTTC.

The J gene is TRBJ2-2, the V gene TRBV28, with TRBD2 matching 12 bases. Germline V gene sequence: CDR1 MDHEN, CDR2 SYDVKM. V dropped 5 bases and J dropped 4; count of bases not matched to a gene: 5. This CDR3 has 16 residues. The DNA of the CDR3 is TGTGCCAGCAGTAGGACTAGCGGGGACCTCACCGGGGAGCTGTTTTTT. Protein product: CASSRTSGDLTGELFF.

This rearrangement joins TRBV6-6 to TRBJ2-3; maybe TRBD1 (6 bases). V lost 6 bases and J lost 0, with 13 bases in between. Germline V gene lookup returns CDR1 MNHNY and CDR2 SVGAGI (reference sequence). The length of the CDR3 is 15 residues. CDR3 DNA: TGTGCCAGCAGGCTTCTAGGGGGAAGCACAGATACGCAGTATTTT. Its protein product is CASRLLGGSTDTQYF.

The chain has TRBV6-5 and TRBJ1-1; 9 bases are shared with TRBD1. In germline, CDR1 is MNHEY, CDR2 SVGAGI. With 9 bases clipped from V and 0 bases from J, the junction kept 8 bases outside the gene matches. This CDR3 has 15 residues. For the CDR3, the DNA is TGTGCCAGTAGGGCCGGGACAGGGCTGAACACTGAAGCTTTCTTT. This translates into CASRAGTGLNTEAFF.

The CDR3 region is CASSPSQGLGTEAFF. The DNA for the CDR3 is TGTGCCAGCTCACCTTCACAGGGGCTCGGCACTGAAGCTTTCTTT. The chain has TRBV18 and TRBJ1-1, with 7 nucleotides matching TRBD1. In germline, CDR1 is KGHSH, CDR2 LQKENI. The V segment lost 3 bases and the J segment 4 bases; nucleotides outside the gene matches: 8. The CDR3 is made up of 15 amino acids.

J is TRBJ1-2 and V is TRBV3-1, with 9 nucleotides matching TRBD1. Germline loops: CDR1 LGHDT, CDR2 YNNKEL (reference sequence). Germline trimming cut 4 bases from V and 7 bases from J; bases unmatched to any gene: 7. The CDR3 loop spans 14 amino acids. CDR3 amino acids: CASSLRTGVAGYTF. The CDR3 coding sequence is TGTGCCAGCAGCCTCCGGACAGGGGTGGCTGGCTACACCTTC.

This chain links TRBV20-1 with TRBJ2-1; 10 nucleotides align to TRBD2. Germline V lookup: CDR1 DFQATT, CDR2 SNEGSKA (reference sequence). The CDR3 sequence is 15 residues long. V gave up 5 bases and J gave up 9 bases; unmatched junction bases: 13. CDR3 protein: CSAGRSGRASAEQFF. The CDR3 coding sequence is TGCAGTGCTGGACGGAGCGGGAGGGCCTCGGCTGAGCAGTTCTTC.

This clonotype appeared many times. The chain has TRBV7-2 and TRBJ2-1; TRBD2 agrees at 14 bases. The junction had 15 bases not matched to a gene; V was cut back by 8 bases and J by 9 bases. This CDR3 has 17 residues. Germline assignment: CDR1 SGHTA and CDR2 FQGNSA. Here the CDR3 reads CASGRLAGGPRNVEQFF. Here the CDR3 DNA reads TGTGCCAGCGGCAGACTAGCGGGAGGGCCAAGGAACGTTGAGCAGTTCTTC.

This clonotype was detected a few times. The CDR3 DNA follows: TGTGCCAGCAGCCAACGCGGCGGAGCCAACACCGGGGAGCTGTTTTTT. This translates into CASSQRGGANTGELFF. The J gene is TRBJ2-2, the V gene TRBV3-1; no definite D call. Trimming cost V 2 bases and J 2 bases, with 12 bases left between them. The germline V gene has CDR1 LGHDT and CDR2 YNNKEL (reference sequence). The CDR3 has 16 amino acids.

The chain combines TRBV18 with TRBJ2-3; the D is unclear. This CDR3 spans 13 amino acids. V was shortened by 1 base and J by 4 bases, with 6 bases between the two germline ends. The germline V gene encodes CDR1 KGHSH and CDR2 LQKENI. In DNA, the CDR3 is TGTGCCAGCTCACCACTCGCTGCAGATACGCAGTATTTT. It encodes CASSPLAADTQYF.

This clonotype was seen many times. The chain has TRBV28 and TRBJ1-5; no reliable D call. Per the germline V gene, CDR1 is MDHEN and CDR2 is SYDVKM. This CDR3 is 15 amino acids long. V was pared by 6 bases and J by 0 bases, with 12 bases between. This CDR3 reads CASSTLPLSNQPQHF. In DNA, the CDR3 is TGTGCCAGCAGCACGTTGCCTCTTAGCAATCAGCCCCAGCATTTT. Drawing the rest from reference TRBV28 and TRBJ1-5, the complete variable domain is DVKVTQSSRYLVKRTGEKVFLECVQDMDHENMFWYRQDPGLGLRLIYFSYDVKMKEKGDIPEGYSVSREKKERFSLILESASTNQTSMYLCASSTLPLSNQPQHFGDGTRLSIL.

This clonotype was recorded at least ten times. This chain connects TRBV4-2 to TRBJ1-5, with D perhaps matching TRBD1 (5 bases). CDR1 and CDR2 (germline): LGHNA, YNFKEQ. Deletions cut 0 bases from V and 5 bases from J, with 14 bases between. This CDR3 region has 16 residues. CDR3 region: CASSQDFAGPHQPQHF. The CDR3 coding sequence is TGTGCCAGCAGCCAAGATTTCGCGGGGCCGCATCAGCCCCAGCATTTT.